What follows is one TCR beta chain and its context. Its antigen is still unknown. CDR1 and CDR2 from the germline V gene are SGHVS and FQNEAQ. The CDR3 totals 16 residues. V was pared by 0 bases and J by 0 bases, with 5 bases of the junction left unmatched. Sequenced by immunoSEQ multiplex PCR; TCRdb stores in-frame clones only, minus some. The sample lists approximately 88,000 clones; roughly 84% were seen once. This sample was included in a study of cytomegalovirus exposure and HLA in healthy donors. Study information: The roughly 130 validation repertoires used the same platform as the approximately 620 first-cohort repertoires (as reported by a later analysis).

Study findings and constraints: Overall, 164 TCR beta chains were annotated as cytomegalovirus-associated.

Sequenced input: PBMCs. The genes are TRBV7-8 and TRBJ2-7; TRBD1 matches 7 bases. The receptor's source is a woman aged 18-30 years in good health and CMV-seropositive. The CDR3 coding sequence is TGTGCCAGCAGCTTAGCCGGACAGGCATCCTCCTACGAGCAGTACTTC. Protein: CASSLAGQASSYEQYF.